The 27 T cell receptor beta chains below come from one sample, sequenced in a study of blood T cell repertoires in COVID-19. Clones were sequenced by immunoSEQ multiplex PCR, and TCRdb holds only the in-frame ones, with some missing. The sample lists about 500,000 clones; around 90% were seen once. The sequenced sample was PBMCs or T cells enriched from blood (not recorded which). The receptors come from a woman aged 18-29 years who had recovered from COVID-19.

A few counts support this clone. J is TRBJ1-1 and V is TRBV28; TRBD1 matches 8 bases. This CDR3 is 15 amino acids long. Losses at the gene ends were 5 bases for V and 3 bases for J; bases not matched to a gene: 8. The germline V gene encodes CDR1 MDHEN and CDR2 SYDVKM. CDR3 bases: TGTGCCAGCAGTACTGCGACAGGGGTGTACACTGAAGCTTTCTTT. It encodes CASSTATGVYTEAFF.

This clone was seen a single time. V usage is TRBV2 and J usage is TRBJ2-4; a possible D gene is TRBD1 (5 bases). The V end was cut by 3 bases, the J end by 6 bases, with 15 bases between. CDR1 and CDR2 from the germline V gene are SNHLY and FYNNEI. The CDR3 is 15 amino acids. CDR3 bases: TGTGCCAGCAGTGAGCTTCTGACAGCGAGAAACATTCAGTACTTC. Translating it yields CASSELLTARNIQYF.

The chain couples TRBV2 to TRBJ1-5, with 11 bases fitting TRBD1. This CDR3 region has 16 residues. The germline gives CDR1 SNHLY, CDR2 FYNNEI. J lost 1 base, V lost 6 bases, and 5 bases had no gene match. The CDR3 reads CASRDRGLGSNQPQHF. The CDR3 DNA reads as TGTGCCAGCAGGGACAGGGGGCTAGGAAGCAATCAGCCCCAGCATTTT.

The chain combines TRBV19 with TRBJ1-3; 9 bases line up with TRBD1. The germline V gene has CDR1 LNHDA and CDR2 SQIVND (reference sequence). The CDR3 runs to 16 residues. The ends lost 6 bases at V and 0 bases at J; junction bases unmatched: 6. The CDR3 coding sequence is TGTGCCAGTAGGACAACAGGGGGCGTCTCTGGAAACACCATATATTTT. It codes for CASRTTGGVSGNTIYF.

The V and J genes are TRBV29-1 and TRBJ1-1; TRBD1 might be the D (6 bases). Germline V CDR1 and CDR2: SQVTM, ANQGSEA. CDR3 length: 12 amino acids. Trimming took off 3 bases at V and 11 bases at J, with 16 bases between the two ends. CDR3 nucleotide sequence: TGCAGCGTTGATAAGGTGGGGGCAGAGGCTTTCTTT. Translating it yields CSVDKVGAEAFF. Full variable domain (rest looked up from reference TRBV29-1 and TRBJ1-1): SAVISQKPSRDICQRGTSLTIQCQVDSQVTMMFWYRQQPGQSLTLIATANQGSEATYESGFVIDKFPISRPNLTFSTLTVSNMSPEDSSIYLCSVDKVGAEAFFGQGTRLTVV.

The rearrangement joins TRBV5-1 to TRBJ2-5, with 9 bases identical to TRBD1. The length of the CDR3 is 15 residues. Germline-derived CDR1 and CDR2 are SGHRS and YFSETQ. V shed 7 bases, J shed 2 bases, and the junction held 9 bases outside the gene matches. CDR3 in DNA: TGCGCCAGCCACCGCCCGGGACAGGGTCAAGAGACCCAGTACTTC. This codes for CASHRPGQGQETQYF.

This clone was seen once. This chain links TRBV30 with TRBJ1-2; a weak D match, TRBD1 (5 bases). V shed 4 bases and J shed 1 base, with 7 bases lying between them. Germline loops: CDR1 GTSNPN, CDR2 SVGIG (reference sequence). CDR3 length: 12 residues. Here the CDR3 reads CAWNRINYGYTF. Here the CDR3 DNA reads TGTGCCTGGAACAGGATTAACTATGGCTACACCTTC.

The chain carries TRBV5-6 and TRBJ1-3, with no clear D. Between the trimmed V and J ends, which lost 4 bases and 0 bases, there was a span of 11 bases. Germline CDR1 and CDR2: SGHDT and YYEEEE. The CDR3 sequence is 15 residues long. CDR3 in amino acids: CASSNVQSSGNTIYF. CDR3 nucleotide sequence: TGTGCCAGCAGCAACGTACAGAGCTCTGGAAACACCATATATTTT.

There are many counts of this clone. The chain has TRBV6-5 and TRBJ2-7; 8 positions match TRBD1. CDR1 is MNHEY, CDR2 SVGAGI, per germline. The junction had 6 bases not matched to a gene; V was cut back by 7 bases and J by 4 bases. This CDR3 has 13 residues. CDR3 bases: TGTGCCAGCACCCAGGGGGCTAGGTACGAGCAGTACTTC. This translates into CASTQGARYEQYF.

V usage is TRBV5-3 and J usage is TRBJ1-4, with TRBD1 matching 7 bases. TRBV5-3 is designated an ORF whose function remains uncertain. V dropped 4 bases and J dropped 12; count of bases not matched to a gene: 12. The length of the CDR3 is 14 residues. CDR3 sequence: CARSPRPGDRELFF. The CDR3 nucleotides are TGTGCCAGAAGCCCCCGCCCCGGGGACAGAGAACTGTTTTTT.

V is TRBV2 and J is TRBJ2-7; a weak D match, TRBD2 (5 bases). CDR1 and CDR2 from the germline V gene are SNHLY and FYNNEI. The CDR3 is 15 amino acids. V gave up 5 bases and J gave up 3 bases, with 17 bases separating them. CDR3 nucleotides: TGTGCCAGCAGTATCGGACTTGGCGGAGTCTACGAGCAGTACTTC. Its translation is CASSIGLGGVYEQYF.

This rearrangement joins TRBV28 to TRBJ1-1, with no clear D. CDR3 length equals 14 residues. V lost 6 bases and J 0 bases, leaving 11 bases between the germline ends. Germline CDR1 and CDR2: MDHEN and SYDVKM. Here the CDR3 reads CASSLPYMNTEAFF. CDR3 in DNA: TGTGCCAGCAGCCTTCCTTATATGAACACTGAAGCTTTCTTT.

CDR3 nucleotides: TGTGCCAGCAGCCGTGGCGGGACCCTCGAGGCAGATACGCAGTATTTT. Residues: CASSRGGTLEADTQYF. The gene calls are TRBV5-5 and TRBJ2-3; possible D gene TRBD2, 6 bases. This CDR3 has 16 amino acids. Trimming took off 4 bases at V and 4 bases at J, with 19 bases between the two ends. Germline V gene sequence: CDR1 SGHKS, CDR2 YYEKEE (reference sequence).

The genes are TRBV18 and TRBJ2-3, with 8 positions matching TRBD2. This CDR3 has 15 residues. The germline CDR1 and CDR2 sequences are KGHSH and LQKENI. Trimming removed 1 base from V and 6 bases from J; junction bases left unmatched: 6. Written as DNA, the CDR3 is TGTGCCAGCTCACCACGGAGCGGGGGAATGGATACGCAGTATTTT. This codes for CASSPRSGGMDTQYF.

The V call is TRBV28, the J call TRBJ2-1; D perhaps matches TRBD2 (5 bases). V dropped 6 bases and J dropped 4 bases, with 28 bases sitting between them. Germline loops: CDR1 MDHEN, CDR2 SYDVKM. CDR3 size: 19 residues. DNA for the CDR3: TGTGCCAGCAGCCCCCCCTTAGGTTCCTTAGCGACGGGATACAATGAGCAGTTCTTC. It codes for CASSPPLGSLATGYNEQFF.

The CDR3 spells CASSLLAGGQNYEQYF. The DNA for the CDR3 is TGTGCCAGCAGCTTACTAGCGGGGGGGCAGAACTACGAGCAGTACTTC. This chain uses TRBV7-9 with TRBJ2-7; 12 bases map to TRBD2. The CDR3 extends over 16 amino acids. In germline, CDR1 is SEHNR, CDR2 FQNEAQ (reference sequence). The trim removed 2 bases at V and 3 bases at J, leaving 5 bases unmatched.

The chain carries TRBV28 and TRBJ1-5, with no clear D. Germline V gene sequence: CDR1 MDHEN, CDR2 SYDVKM. V lost 2 bases, J lost 7 bases, and 12 bases lay in between. This CDR3 spans 14 amino acids. DNA of the CDR3: TGTGCCAGCAGTTTAAAGAGCGCGGTCCAGCCCCAGCATTTT. Translation: CASSLKSAVQPQHF.

The chain carries TRBV5-6 and TRBJ2-7; TRBD2 matches at 9 bases. Germline V lookup: CDR1 SGHDT, CDR2 YYEEEE. The V gene end was trimmed by 1 base and the J gene end by 5 bases; junction bases not matched to a gene: 7. The CDR3 extends over 15 amino acids. CDR3 sequence: CASSLNERGEHEQYF. The DNA for the CDR3 is TGTGCCAGCAGCTTGAACGAGCGGGGGGAGCACGAGCAGTACTTC.

This chain connects TRBV10-3 to TRBJ1-5; D may be TRBD1 (6 bases). Per germline, CDR1 ENHRY and CDR2 SYGVKD. This CDR3 comprises 17 residues. V was pared by 10 bases and J by 4 bases, with 26 bases between. CDR3 loop: CATSPHVKQGRNQPQHF. CDR3 bases: TGTGCCACCAGCCCACACGTGAAACAGGGCCGTAATCAGCCCCAGCATTTT.

This clone was observed a handful of times. V gene TRBV7-2 combines with J gene TRBJ1-2; possibly TRBD1 for D (6 bases). The CDR3 spans 15 residues. V lost 5 bases and J lost 0, with 13 bases in between. Germline V gene sequence: CDR1 SGHTA, CDR2 FQGNSA. As DNA, the CDR3 is TGTGCCAGCAGCGAATGGGAGGGGGCTAACTATGGCTACACCTTC. Protein product: CASSEWEGANYGYTF.

This rearrangement joins TRBV5-1 to TRBJ2-1; TRBD1 aligns across 12 bases. The germline V gene encodes CDR1 SGHRS and CDR2 YFSETQ. This CDR3 contains 18 residues. V gave up 3 bases and J gave up 7 bases; unmatched junction bases: 14. The CDR3 protein is CASSSYVGRDRGLNEQFF. DNA of the CDR3: TGCGCCAGCAGCTCCTACGTTGGAAGGGACAGGGGGCTGAATGAGCAGTTCTTC.

CDR3 nucleotides: TGTGCCAGCAGCTTAGGTGAGCGGGGAGGCACAGATACGCAGTATTTT. This translates into CASSLGERGGTDTQYF. The rearrangement joins TRBV7-2 to TRBJ2-3; 7 bases match TRBD2. Trimming at V came to 1 base and at J to 1 base, leaving 5 bases not matched to a gene. This CDR3 spans 16 amino acids. The germline V gene has CDR1 SGHTA and CDR2 FQGNSA.

This chain links TRBV7-9 with TRBJ2-3; a possible D gene is TRBD2 (6 bases). Germline CDR1 and CDR2: SEHNR and FQNEAQ (reference sequence). The ends were cut back, 1 base at V and 5 bases at J, with 10 bases in the middle. The CDR3 spans 14 residues. Here the CDR3 DNA reads TGTGCCAGCAGCTTAGGGGGAGGTTTAGATACGCAGTATTTT. Translation: CASSLGGGLDTQYF.

The chain joins TRBV6-7 to TRBJ2-7; no definite D call. TRBV6-7 is an ORF, and what it does is uncertain. Trimming removed 0 bases from V and 8 bases from J, with 17 bases in between. This CDR3 comprises 15 residues. CDR3 bases: TGTGCCAGCAGTTACTCGATAGCTCTCCTCTTGCAGCAGTACTTC. Protein: CASSYSIALLLQQYF.

V usage is TRBV3-1 (or the pseudogene TRBV3-2) and J usage is TRBJ2-2; D gene unclear. V lost 1 base and J lost 7, with 7 bases in between. Germline CDR1 and CDR2: LGHDT and YNNKEL (reference sequence). The CDR3 has 13 amino acids. In DNA, the CDR3 is TGTGCCAGCAGCCAAGGGCCGGGCGGGGAGCTGTTTTTT. This codes for CASSQGPGGELFF.

For this clone: This sample also contains other DNA sequences that code for the same CDR3. The chain uses TRBV27 and TRBJ1-1; D call uncertain. The CDR3 length is 13 residues. Germline-derived CDR1 and CDR2 are MNHEY and SMNVEV (reference sequence). V was clipped by 1 base and J by 4 bases, with 7 bases between them. The CDR3 coding sequence is TGTGCCAGCAGTTTATGGGAGGGCACTGAAGCTTTCTTT. This translates into CASSLWEGTEAFF.

This clone was detected a few times. The gene calls are TRBV19 and TRBJ1-3; D possibly corresponds to TRBD1 (6 bases). Looked up from germline, CDR1 is LNHDA and CDR2 is SQIVND (reference sequence). CDR3 size: 14 residues. Trimming left V 9 bases short and J 1 base short, with 13 bases between. The CDR3 reads CASTKGGSGNTIYF. CDR3 sequence (DNA): TGTGCCAGCACGAAAGGGGGTTCTGGAAACACCATATATTTT.